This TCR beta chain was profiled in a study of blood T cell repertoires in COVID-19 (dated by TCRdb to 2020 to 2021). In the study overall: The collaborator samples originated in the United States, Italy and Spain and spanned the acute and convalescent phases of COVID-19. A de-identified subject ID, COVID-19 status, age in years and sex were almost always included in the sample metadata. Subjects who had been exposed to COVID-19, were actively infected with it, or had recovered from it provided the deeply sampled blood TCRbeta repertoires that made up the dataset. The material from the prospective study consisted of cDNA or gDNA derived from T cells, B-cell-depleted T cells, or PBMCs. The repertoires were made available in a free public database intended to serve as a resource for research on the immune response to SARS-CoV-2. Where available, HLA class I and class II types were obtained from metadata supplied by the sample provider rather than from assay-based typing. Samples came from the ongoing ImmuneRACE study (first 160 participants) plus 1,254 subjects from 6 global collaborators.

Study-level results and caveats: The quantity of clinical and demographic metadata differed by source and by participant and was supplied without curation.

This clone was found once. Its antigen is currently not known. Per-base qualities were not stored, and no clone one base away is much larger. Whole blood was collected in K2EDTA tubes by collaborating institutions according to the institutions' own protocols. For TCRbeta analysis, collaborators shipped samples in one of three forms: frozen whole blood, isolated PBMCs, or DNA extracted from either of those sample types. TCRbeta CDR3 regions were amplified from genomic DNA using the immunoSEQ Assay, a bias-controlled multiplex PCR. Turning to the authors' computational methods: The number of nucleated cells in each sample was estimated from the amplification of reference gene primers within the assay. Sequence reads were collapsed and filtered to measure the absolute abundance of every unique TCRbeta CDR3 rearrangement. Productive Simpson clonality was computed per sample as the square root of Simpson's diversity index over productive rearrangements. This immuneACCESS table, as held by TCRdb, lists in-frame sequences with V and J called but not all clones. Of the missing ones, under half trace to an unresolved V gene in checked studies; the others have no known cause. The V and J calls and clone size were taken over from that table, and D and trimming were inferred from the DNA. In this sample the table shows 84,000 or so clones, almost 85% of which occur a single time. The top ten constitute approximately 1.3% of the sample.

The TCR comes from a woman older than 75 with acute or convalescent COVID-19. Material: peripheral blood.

The DNA sequence reads TGTGCCATCAGTGAAAAGCGGGATGAGCAGTTCTTC. It translates to CAISEKRDEQFF. Here the chain combines TRBV10-3 and TRBJ2-1; a tentative D match to TRBD2 spans 6 bases. V lost 3 bases and J lost 8 bases; the stretch between them is 8 bases long. The CDR3 contains 12 residues, cysteine and phenylalanine counted. The retained sequence is limited to the CDR3, 36 bases, with the frame set at the first base. The germline V gene encodes CDR1 ENHRY and CDR2 SYGVKD.